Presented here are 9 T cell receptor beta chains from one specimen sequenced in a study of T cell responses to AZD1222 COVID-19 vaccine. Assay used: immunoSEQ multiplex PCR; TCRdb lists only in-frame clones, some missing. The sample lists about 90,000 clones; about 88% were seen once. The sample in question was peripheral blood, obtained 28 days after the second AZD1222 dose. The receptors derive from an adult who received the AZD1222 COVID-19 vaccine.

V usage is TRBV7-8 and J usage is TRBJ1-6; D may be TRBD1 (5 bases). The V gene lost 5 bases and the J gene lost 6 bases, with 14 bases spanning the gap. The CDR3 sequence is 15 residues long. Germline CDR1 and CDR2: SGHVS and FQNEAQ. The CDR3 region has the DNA TGTGCCAGCAGCGCCCGACAGACGGGTAATTCACCCCTCCACTTT. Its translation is CASSARQTGNSPLHF.

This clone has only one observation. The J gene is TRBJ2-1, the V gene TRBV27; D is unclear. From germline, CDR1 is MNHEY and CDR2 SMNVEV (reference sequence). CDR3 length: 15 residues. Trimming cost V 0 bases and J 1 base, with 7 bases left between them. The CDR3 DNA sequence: TGTGCCAGCAGTTTATCAGGGTCATCCTACAATGAGCAGTTCTTC. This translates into CASSLSGSSYNEQFF.

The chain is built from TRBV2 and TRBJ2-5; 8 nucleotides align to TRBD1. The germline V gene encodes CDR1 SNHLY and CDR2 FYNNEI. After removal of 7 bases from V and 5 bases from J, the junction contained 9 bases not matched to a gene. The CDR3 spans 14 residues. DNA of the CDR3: TGTGCCAGCACCAACAGGGGGTCGGGGGAGACCCAGTACTTC. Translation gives CASTNRGSGETQYF.

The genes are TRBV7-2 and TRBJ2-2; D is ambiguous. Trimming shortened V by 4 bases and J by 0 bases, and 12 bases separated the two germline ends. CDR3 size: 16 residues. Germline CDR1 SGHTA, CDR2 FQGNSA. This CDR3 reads CASSYRYGANTGELFF. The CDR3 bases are TGTGCCAGCAGCTACCGTTATGGGGCGAACACCGGGGAGCTGTTTTTT.

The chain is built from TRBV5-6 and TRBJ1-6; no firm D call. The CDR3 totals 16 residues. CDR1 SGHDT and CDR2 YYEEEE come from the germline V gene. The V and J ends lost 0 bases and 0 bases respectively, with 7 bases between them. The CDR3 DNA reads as TGTGCCAGCAGCTTGGGCGGGCTCTCCTATAATTCACCCCTCCACTTT. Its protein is CASSLGGLSYNSPLHF.

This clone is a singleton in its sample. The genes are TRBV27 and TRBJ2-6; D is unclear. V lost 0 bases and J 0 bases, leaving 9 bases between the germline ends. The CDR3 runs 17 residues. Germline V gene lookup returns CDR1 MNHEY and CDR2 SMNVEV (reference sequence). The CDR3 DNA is TGTGCCAGCAGTTTATCGCGGCTCCGCTCTGGGGCCAACGTCCTGACTTTC. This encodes CASSLSRLRSGANVLTF.

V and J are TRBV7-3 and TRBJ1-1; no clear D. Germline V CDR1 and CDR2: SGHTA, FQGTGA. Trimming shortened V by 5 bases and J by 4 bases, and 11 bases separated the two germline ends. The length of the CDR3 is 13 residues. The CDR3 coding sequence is TGTGCCAGCAGCCCGAGGATGGGCACTGAAGCTTTCTTT. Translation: CASSPRMGTEAFF.

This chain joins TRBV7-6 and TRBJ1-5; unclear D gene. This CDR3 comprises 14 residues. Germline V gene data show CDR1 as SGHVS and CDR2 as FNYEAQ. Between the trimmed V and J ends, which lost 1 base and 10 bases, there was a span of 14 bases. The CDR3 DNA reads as TGTGCCAGCAGCTTAGAGGGCCCAGCGGGACCCCAGCATTTT. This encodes CASSLEGPAGPQHF. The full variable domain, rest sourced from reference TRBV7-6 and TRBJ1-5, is GAGVSQSPRYKVTKRGQDVALRCDPISGHVSLYWYRQALGQGPEFLTYFNYEAQQDKSGLPNDRFSAERPEGSISTLTIQRTEQRDSAMYRCASSLEGPAGPQHFGDGTRLSIL.

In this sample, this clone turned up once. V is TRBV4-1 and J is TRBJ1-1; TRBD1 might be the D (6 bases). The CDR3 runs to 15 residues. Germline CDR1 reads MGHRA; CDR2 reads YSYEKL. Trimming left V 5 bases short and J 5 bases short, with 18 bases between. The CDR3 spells CASSITYRVGTEAFF. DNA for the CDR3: TGCGCCAGCAGCATAACATACAGGGTCGGTACTGAAGCTTTCTTT.